These T cell receptor beta chains were read from a single sample in a study of T cell responses to AZD1222 COVID-19 vaccine. Profiled with immunoSEQ multiplex PCR; TCRdb holds only in-frame clones, not every one. The repertoire holds about 130,000 clones, with approximately 88% as singletons. The input for sequencing was peripheral blood, taken on day 0 of AZD1222 vaccination. These receptors were collected from an adult in good health. Both conserved end residues are part of each CDR3. D genes are given only for firm matches. Part of the rows lack a size; the others show once, few, many or a class for expanded clones.

length	J	D	V	size	DNA	CDR3
13	TRBJ1-2	.	TRBV30	.	TGTGCCTGGAATCCCGGGACATACTATGGCTACACCTTC	CAWNPGTYYGYTF
15	TRBJ2-1	.	TRBV6-4	.	TGTGCCAGCAGAGGGCAGGGGGGCAGCTACAATGAGCAGTTCTTC	CASRGQGGSYNEQFF
15	TRBJ1-5	.	TRBV6-5	.	TGTGCCAGCAGCCCCGTGGACCCTCGAGGGCAGCCCCAGCATTTT	CASSPVDPRGQPQHF
15	TRBJ1-5	.	TRBV4-1	.	TGCGCCAGCAGCCAAGCCTCGGGGGGGAATCAGCCCCAGCATTTT	CASSQASGGNQPQHF
16	TRBJ2-2	.	TRBV28	.	TGTGCCAGCAGAGGAACAGGGTGGCGGAACACCGGGGAGCTGTTTTTT	CASRGTGWRNTGELFF
16	TRBJ1-6	TRBD1	TRBV18	.	TGTGCCAGCTCACCCCTCGGACAGGCCCGAAATTCACCCCTCCACTTT	CASSPLGQARNSPLHF
12	TRBJ1-5	.	TRBV28	.	TGTGCCAGCAGTTTTGGATTCCAGCCCCAGCATTTT	CASSFGFQPQHF
15	TRBJ1-1	.	TRBV3-1/TRBV3-2	.	TGTGCCAGCAGCCTCCTGAAGAAAGGGAACACTGAAGCTTTCTTT	CASSLLKKGNTEAFF
12	TRBJ1-1	.	TRBV10-2	.	TGCGCCAGCAGGATAGACAGGACTGAAGCTTTCTTT	CASRIDRTEAFF
15	TRBJ1-6	.	TRBV30	.	TGTGCCGGGATCATAGTGATCTCCTATAATTCACCCCTCCACTTT	CAGIIVISYNSPLHF
19	TRBJ1-4	TRBD1	TRBV10-2	few	TGCGCCAGCAGTGAGTCATCTCCTGTCGCGGGACAGGGGGGTGAAAAACTGTTTTTT	CASSESSPVAGQGGEKLFF
13	TRBJ2-1	.	TRBV6-5	few	TGTGCCAGCAGCTTCGGACCGACCAGTGAGCAGTTCTTC	CASSFGPTSEQFF
15	TRBJ1-1	TRBD1	TRBV6-6	.	TGTGCCAGCAGTTACCCTCATGGACAGGCCGAAGAAGCTTTCTTT	CASSYPHGQAEEAFF
19	TRBJ2-6	.	TRBV24-1	.	TGTGCCACCAGTGGGCCCTGGGGTCAGGGGATCTCCGGGGCCAACGTCCTGACTTTC	CATSGPWGQGISGANVLTF
16	TRBJ1-3	.	TRBV5-8	.	TGTGCCAGCAGCAGGGACCGTTCTCACTCTGGAAACACCATATATTTT	CASSRDRSHSGNTIYF
14	TRBJ1-2	TRBD1	TRBV3-1/TRBV3-2	once	TGTGCCAGCAGCCAAACCGGACAGGGCTATGGCTACACCTTC	CASSQTGQGYGYTF
15	TRBJ1-2	.	TRBV28	once	TGTGCCAGCAGTTTAACGGCAGCAGGGTCCTATGGCTACACCTTC	CASSLTAAGSYGYTF
16	TRBJ2-7	TRBD2	TRBV27	.	TGTGCCAGCAGTTTCTTCGGGACTAGCGGCTCCTACGAGCAGTACTTC	CASSFFGTSGSYEQYF
13	TRBJ1-1	.	TRBV19	.	TGTGCCAGTAGTCGAAAAATGAACACTGAAGCTTTCTTT	CASSRKMNTEAFF
15	TRBJ1-6	.	TRBV25-1	.	TGTGCCAGCACCAGAGGTATCCCCTATAATTCACCCCTCCACTTT	CASTRGIPYNSPLHF
14	TRBJ1-2	.	TRBV3-1/TRBV3-2	.	TGTGCCAGCAGCCAAGGGTTTGGGCCTTATGGCTACACCTTC	CASSQGFGPYGYTF
13	TRBJ2-5	.	TRBV5-4	.	TGTGCCAGCAGCTTGGATTGGGGGGAGACCCAGTACTTC	CASSLDWGETQYF
17	TRBJ1-6	.	TRBV5-4	few	TGTGCCAGCAGCTTGGGGGGAGGCGAGGGCCGCCTCTCACCCCTCCACTTT	CASSLGGGEGRLSPLHF
17	TRBJ2-6	.	TRBV13	.	TGTGCCAGCAGCTTAGATCGTTTGCGTTCTGGGGCCAACGTCCTGACTTTC	CASSLDRLRSGANVLTF
16	TRBJ1-2	TRBD1	TRBV7-9	.	TGTGCCAGCAGCCATGTGACAGGGAGCTTAAACTATGGCTACACCTTC	CASSHVTGSLNYGYTF
13	TRBJ1-2	TRBD1	TRBV6-5	.	TGTGCCAGCAGAGTACAGGGGAACTATGGCTACACCTTC	CASRVQGNYGYTF
13	TRBJ2-7	TRBD1	TRBV29-1	.	TGCAGCGGAATGATAGGGACAGAAGGCGAGCAGTACTTC	CSGMIGTEGEQYF
14	TRBJ1-4	TRBD1	TRBV6-5	.	TGTGCCAGCAGGAAGACAGGGGGCGGTGAAAAACTGTTTTTT	CASRKTGGGEKLFF
13	TRBJ2-2	TRBD2	TRBV7-9	.	TGTGCCCACCGCAGGGAGGGTACCGGGGAGCTGTTTTTT	CAHRREGTGELFF
14	TRBJ1-2	.	TRBV13	.	TGTGCCAGCAGCTTAGGACGTGCTAACTATGGCTACACCTTC	CASSLGRANYGYTF
15	TRBJ1-4	TRBD1	TRBV7-9	.	TGTGCCAGCAGCTGGGGACAGGGTTGGGGTGAAAAACTGTTTTTT	CASSWGQGWGEKLFF
16	TRBJ2-3	TRBD2	TRBV27	once	TGTGCCAGCAGCCGCCGGCGGGGGGGGGCGCAGGATACGCAGTATTTT	CASSRRRGGAQDTQYF
14	TRBJ1-5	.	TRBV19	once	TGTGCCAGTAGTATGTGGAGGCTGGATCAGCCCCAGCATTTT	CASSMWRLDQPQHF
16	TRBJ1-2	TRBD1	TRBV7-9	few	TGTGCCAGCAGCCAGGGTTCGGGACAGGGATTAGATGGCTACACCTTC	CASSQGSGQGLDGYTF
16	TRBJ2-1	TRBD2	TRBV5-1	.	TGCGCCAGCAGCCCTCGTGGTAGCGGGGCCCACAATGAGCAGTTCTTC	CASSPRGSGAHNEQFF
12	TRBJ1-2	.	TRBV10-3	.	TGTGCCATCAGCGCCGGGGCTGGTGGCTACACCTTC	CAISAGAGGYTF
15	TRBJ2-5	.	TRBV4-1	.	TGCGCCAGCAGCCATCCCGGGACGGGAGAAGAGACCCAGTACTTC	CASSHPGTGEETQYF
14	TRBJ1-3	.	TRBV29-1	.	TGCAGCGTTTTTAGGACCGACTCTGGAAACACCATATATTTT	CSVFRTDSGNTIYF
14	TRBJ2-1	.	TRBV5-1	.	TGCGCCAGCAGCTTAGAGGGGAGATACAATGAGCAGTTCTTC	CASSLEGRYNEQFF
14	TRBJ2-7	.	TRBV11-2	.	TGTGCCAGCAGCTTAGGCCCAAATGGGTACGAGCAGTACTTC	CASSLGPNGYEQYF
14	TRBJ1-2	TRBD1	TRBV2	once	TGTGCCAGCAGGGGGACAGGGAGGGACTATGGCTACACCTTC	CASRGTGRDYGYTF
14	TRBJ1-5	.	TRBV2	.	TGTGCCAGCAAGAGCTCCGGAAAGCATCAGCCCCAGCATTTT	CASKSSGKHQPQHF
14	TRBJ1-2	TRBD1	TRBV6-1	.	TGTGCCAGCAGTGAAGGAAGGACAGGGACTGGCTACACCTTC	CASSEGRTGTGYTF
14	TRBJ1-5	.	TRBV19	.	TGTGCCAGTACCTCCTCAAGGGGGATTCAGCCCCAGCATTTT	CASTSSRGIQPQHF
15	TRBJ1-1	TRBD1	TRBV7-3	.	TGTGCCAGCAGCGTCCAGGGGGTGAGGAACACTGAAGCTTTCTTT	CASSVQGVRNTEAFF
13	TRBJ2-2	.	TRBV12-3/TRBV12-4	.	TGTGCCAGCAGTCCGACAGTGCCCGGGGAGCTGTTTTTT	CASSPTVPGELFF